The clone carrying this TCR beta chain was seen at least ten times. No antigen is known for it. The data originate from a study of human T cells and chemical hapten exposure. The wider study: The patients, most of them female, presented with alopecia areata, totalis or universalis. How much TCR each sample yielded varied, mostly because pooled library volumes differed slightly. Notes on the study in general: Expanded TCRs were compared with controls, and the expanded TCRs formed significantly more large CDR3 similarity clusters.

The V segment lost 5 bases and the J segment 4 bases; nucleotides outside the gene matches: 6. Germline values: CDR1 GTSNPN, CDR2 SVGIG (reference sequence). The CDR3 runs 16 residues. Unique molecular identifiers were attached to individual cDNA molecules during library preparation. TCRdb independently ran MiXCR on the RACE reads; one entry per CDR3 protein. The sample has 35,000 or so distinct CDR3 sequences; over 5.5% are singletons. Time point reported: patch test 1, 2 weeks after DPC sensitization. Treatment noted: therapeutic diphenylcyclopropenone sensitization with weekly scalp DPC. Unfractionated whole blood was the source of the extracted total RNA.

This clonotype was obtained from a woman in her 30s with alopecia areata. Some clones in this sample may be carry-over from other donors' samples. The material sequenced was whole blood, taken in connection with sensitization to the hapten diphenylcyclopropenone (DPC). V and J are TRBV30 and TRBJ2-3, with 16 bases that match TRBD2. The CDR3 here is CAWGYGTSGGADTQYF. In DNA form, the CDR3 reads TGTGCCTGGGGATACGGGACTAGCGGGGGGGCAGATACGCAGTATTTT.